This TCR beta chain was captured by sequencing in a study of T cell responses to AZD1222 COVID-19 vaccine. CDR3 length equals 15 residues. Germline V lookup: CDR1 MRHNA, CDR2 SNTAGT. The V gene end was trimmed by 3 bases and the J gene end by 4 bases; junction bases not matched to a gene: 7. A word on this clone: Its antigen is unknown.

Whole-study findings and limits: Spike as a whole was targeted by vaccine-associated CD4 TCRs, dominant at 160-218 and 743-854. Repertoire sampling was restricted to post-peak T cell response timepoints.

Sequenced by immunoSEQ multiplex PCR; TCRdb stores in-frame clones only, minus some. The sample lists about 190,000 clones; over 75% were seen once. This sample comprised peripheral blood, obtained on day 0 of AZD1222 vaccination. The chain recombines TRBV6-4 with TRBJ2-7, with 9 bases matching TRBD2. This receptor was obtained from an adult in good health. This CDR3 is CASSEERGAFYEQYF. The CDR3 bases are TGTGCCAGCAGTGAAGAGCGGGGGGCCTTTTACGAGCAGTACTTC.